Following are 10 T cell receptor beta chains from one sample sequenced in a study of OX40 agonist ivuxolimab in advanced cancers. This table comes from immunoSEQ multiplex PCR, and its TCRdb copy is limited to in-frame clones, with some not included. The table includes roughly 97,000 clones, 70% to 90% detected once. Sequences were derived from CD4+ or CD8+ T cells sorted from blood, sampled in a trial of the OX40 agonist ivuxolimab. These receptors were collected from an adult with an advanced solid tumor such as melanoma, head and neck, liver or kidney cancer.

The chain combines TRBV7-2 with TRBJ2-7; 8 nucleotides align to TRBD1. J lost 4 bases, V lost 2 bases, and 4 bases had no gene match. Germline CDR1 is SGHTA and CDR2 is FQGNSA. This CDR3 region has 14 residues. This CDR3 is CASSLQGALYEQYF. The CDR3 DNA reads TGTGCCAGCAGCTTACAGGGGGCATTATACGAGCAGTACTTC.

DNA for the CDR3: TGCGCCAGCAGCCGCACTTCTAGGGGAAAGGGACCACTTGGCTACACCTTC. Translating gives CASSRTSRGKGPLGYTF. The rearrangement uses TRBV5-1 and TRBJ1-2, with D perhaps TRBD1 (5 bases). This CDR3 contains 17 residues. Between the trimmed V and J ends, which lost 4 bases and 7 bases, there was a span of 26 bases. Germline lookup yields CDR1 SGHRS and CDR2 YFSETQ.

The rearrangement links TRBV27 to TRBJ1-4, with TRBD1 as a possible D gene (5 bases). Germline CDR1 and CDR2: MNHEY and SMNVEV (reference sequence). Trimming took 2 bases from V and 8 from J, leaving 12 bases between them. The length of the CDR3 is 14 residues. Written as DNA, the CDR3 is TGTGCCAGCAGTTTAAGGGGTCTAACAGAAAAACTGTTTTTT. This sequence encodes CASSLRGLTEKLFF. Using reference TRBV27 and TRBJ1-4 for the parts outside the CDR3, the full variable domain is EAQVTQNPRYLITVTGKKLTVTCSQNMNHEYMSWYRQDPGLGLRQIYYSMNVEVTDKGDVPEGYKVSRKEKRNFPLILESPSPNQTSLYFCASSLRGLTEKLFFGSGTQLSVL.

The chain combines TRBV25-1 with TRBJ2-1; 7 bases map to TRBD2. V gave up 1 base and J gave up 4 bases; unmatched junction bases: 4. This CDR3 comprises 15 residues. Germline values: CDR1 MGHDK, CDR2 SYGVNS. The CDR3: CASSEWGGSYNEQFF. For the CDR3, the DNA is TGTGCCAGCAGTGAATGGGGGGGATCGTACAATGAGCAGTTCTTC.

The rearrangement links TRBV5-5 to TRBJ1-1; perhaps TRBD1 as D (5 bases). Trimming took 4 bases from V and 1 from J, leaving 23 bases between them. CDR3 length: 18 amino acids. Germline CDR1 SGHKS, CDR2 YYEKEE (reference sequence). DNA for the CDR3: TGTGCCAGCAGCCGCTGGAGAGGTCAGGGAGCGGAGAACACTGAAGCTTTCTTT. It is translated as CASSRWRGQGAENTEAFF.

This rearrangement joins TRBV19 to TRBJ2-5; D not resolved. The germline gives CDR1 LNHDA, CDR2 SQIVND (reference sequence). This CDR3 contains 14 residues. The ends were cut back, 2 bases at V and 5 bases at J, with 12 bases in the middle. CDR3 coding DNA: TGTGCCAGTAGTATAAGTCCCGGGTTGGAGACCCAGTACTTC. It codes for CASSISPGLETQYF.

The chain carries TRBV29-1 and TRBJ1-2; D possibly corresponds to TRBD1 (6 bases). The germline gives CDR1 SQVTM, CDR2 ANQGSEA. This CDR3 contains 13 residues. V dropped 2 bases and J dropped 8 bases, with 15 bases sitting between them. The DNA of the CDR3 is TGCAGCGTTGAAAGGGACACGGCAGGAGGCTACACCTTC. Protein product: CSVERDTAGGYTF.

The chain links TRBV28 to TRBJ1-2; 11 bases match TRBD1. The CDR3 is made up of 12 amino acids. Germline CDR1 is MDHEN and CDR2 is SYDVKM. Trimming removed 10 bases from V and 4 bases from J; junction bases left unmatched: 2. For the CDR3, the DNA is TGTGCCACCGGACAGGGGGCCTATGGCTACACCTTC. This codes for CATGQGAYGYTF.

The chain has TRBV30 and TRBJ1-3; D not resolved. The CDR3 loop spans 16 amino acids. V dropped 5 bases and J dropped 0 bases, with 17 bases sitting between them. Germline V gene sequence: CDR1 GTSNPN, CDR2 SVGIG (reference sequence). DNA of the CDR3: TGTGCCTGGGTAGTGTATGGACGGACCTCTGGAAACACCATATATTTT. Translated: CAWVVYGRTSGNTIYF.

This clone was detected only a few times. This chain uses TRBV30 with TRBJ1-5, with D tentatively TRBD1 (5 bases). This CDR3 region has 13 residues. Germline values: CDR1 GTSNPN, CDR2 SVGIG (reference sequence). Trimming pared 2 bases from V and 4 bases from J, leaving 9 bases between. The CDR3 sequence is CAWSTGANQPQHF. The CDR3 DNA reads as TGTGCCTGGAGTACCGGGGCTAATCAGCCCCAGCATTTT.